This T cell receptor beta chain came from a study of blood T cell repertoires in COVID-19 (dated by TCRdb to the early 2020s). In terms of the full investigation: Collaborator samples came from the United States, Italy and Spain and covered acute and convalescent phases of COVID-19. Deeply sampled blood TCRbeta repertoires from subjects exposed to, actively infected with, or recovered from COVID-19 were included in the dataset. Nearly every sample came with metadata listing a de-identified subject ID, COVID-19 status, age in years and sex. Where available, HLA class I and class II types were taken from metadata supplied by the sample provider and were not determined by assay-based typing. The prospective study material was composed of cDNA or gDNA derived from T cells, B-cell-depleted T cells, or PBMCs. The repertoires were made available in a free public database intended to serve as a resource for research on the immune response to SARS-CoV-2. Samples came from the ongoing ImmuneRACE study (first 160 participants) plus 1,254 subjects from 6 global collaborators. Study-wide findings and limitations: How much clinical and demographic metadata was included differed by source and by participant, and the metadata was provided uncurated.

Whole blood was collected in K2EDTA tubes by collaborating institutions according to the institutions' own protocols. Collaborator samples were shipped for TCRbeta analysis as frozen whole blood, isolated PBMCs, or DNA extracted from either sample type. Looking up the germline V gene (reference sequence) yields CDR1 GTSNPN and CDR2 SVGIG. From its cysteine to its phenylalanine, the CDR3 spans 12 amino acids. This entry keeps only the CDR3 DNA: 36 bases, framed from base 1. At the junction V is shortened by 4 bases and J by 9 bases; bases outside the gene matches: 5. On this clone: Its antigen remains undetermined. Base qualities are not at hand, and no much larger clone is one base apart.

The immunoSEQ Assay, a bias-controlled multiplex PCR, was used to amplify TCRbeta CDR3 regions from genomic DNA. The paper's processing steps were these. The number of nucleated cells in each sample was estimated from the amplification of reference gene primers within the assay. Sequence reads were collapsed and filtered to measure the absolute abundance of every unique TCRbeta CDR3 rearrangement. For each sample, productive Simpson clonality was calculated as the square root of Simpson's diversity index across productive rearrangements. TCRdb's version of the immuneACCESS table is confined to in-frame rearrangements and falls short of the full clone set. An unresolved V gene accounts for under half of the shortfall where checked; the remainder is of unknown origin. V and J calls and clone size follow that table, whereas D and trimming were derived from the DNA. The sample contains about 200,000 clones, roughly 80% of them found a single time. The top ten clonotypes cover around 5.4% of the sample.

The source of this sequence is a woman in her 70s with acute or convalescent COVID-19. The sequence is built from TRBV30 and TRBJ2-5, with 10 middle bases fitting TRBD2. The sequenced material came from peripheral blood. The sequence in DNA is TGTGCCTGGACTAGCGGGGGAAAGGCCCAGTACTTC. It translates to CAWTSGGKAQYF.